The 20 T cell receptor beta chains below were found in one sample sequenced in a study of blood T cell repertoires in COVID-19. Generated by immunoSEQ multiplex PCR, the TCRdb table keeps only in-frame clones and is missing some. The top ten hold roughly 5% of the sample, which has approximately 40,000 clones, about nine tenths seen once. The sequenced sample was peripheral blood. Source of these receptors: a human donor in a cohort sampled during active COVID-19.

V and J are TRBV15 and TRBJ1-5, with D tentatively TRBD1 (5 bases). Looked up from germline, CDR1 is LNHNV and CDR2 is YYDKDF (reference sequence). Between the trimmed V and J ends, which lost 6 bases and 3 bases, there was a span of 15 bases. This CDR3 contains 15 residues. DNA for the CDR3: TGTGCCACCAGGCGGGACGGTAGAAACAATCAGCCCCAGCATTTT. This gives the protein CATRRDGRNNQPQHF. Using reference TRBV15 and TRBJ1-5 for the parts outside the CDR3, the full variable domain is DAMVIQNPRYQVTQFGKPVTLSCSQTLNHNVMYWYQQKSSQAPKLLFHYYDKDFNNEADTPDNFQSRRPNTSFCFLDIRSPGLGDTAMYLCATRRDGRNNQPQHFGDGTRLSIL.

The chain employs TRBV7-2 and TRBJ1-4; D perhaps matches TRBD1 (6 bases). Trimming shortened V by 5 bases and J by 4 bases, and 17 bases separated the two germline ends. This CDR3 comprises 16 residues. Germline CDR1 reads SGHTA; CDR2 reads FQGNSA. The CDR3, as DNA: TGTGCCAGCAGCCTCTATAAGGGGGGGGATAATGAAAAACTGTTTTTT. It is translated as CASSLYKGGDNEKLFF.

The rearrangement joins TRBV7-2 to TRBJ2-6; the D gene is possibly TRBD2 (7 bases). Germline V gene lookup returns CDR1 SGHTA and CDR2 FQGNSA. V shed 5 bases and J shed 1 base, with 18 bases lying between them. This CDR3 has 18 residues. CDR3: CASSARGGRTSGANVLTF. The CDR3 bases are TGTGCCAGCAGCGCTAGGGGGGGCAGGACTTCTGGGGCCAACGTCCTGACTTTC.

CDR3 coding DNA: TGTGCCACCCAGGGGGCTTGGCAGGAGACCCAGTACTTC. Its translation: CATQGAWQETQYF. V usage is TRBV28 and J usage is TRBJ2-5; TRBD1 aligns across 8 bases. This CDR3 comprises 13 residues. Looked up from germline, CDR1 is MDHEN and CDR2 is SYDVKM. J lost 5 bases, V lost 10 bases, and 9 bases had no gene match.

This sequence joins TRBV7-2 and TRBJ1-2; 9 positions match TRBD1. Trimming at V came to 1 base and at J to 5 bases, leaving 2 bases not matched to a gene. Germline lookup yields CDR1 SGHTA and CDR2 FQGNSA. The CDR3 has 14 amino acids. The CDR3 loop reads CASSLVGTGYGYTF. Here the CDR3 DNA reads TGTGCCAGCAGCTTAGTTGGGACAGGGTATGGCTACACCTTC.

The genes are TRBV7-8 and TRBJ1-1, with D possibly being TRBD1 (5 bases). This CDR3 has 12 amino acids. V was clipped by 5 bases and J by 7 bases, with 11 bases between them. CDR1 is SGHVS, CDR2 FQNEAQ, per germline. The CDR3 DNA follows: TGTGCCAGCAGCCAAGACAGCTATGAAGCTTTCTTT. Its protein product is CASSQDSYEAFF.

V is TRBV5-1 and J is TRBJ2-6; 10 bases are shared with TRBD1. V lost 4 bases to trimming and J lost 4 bases; unmatched junction nucleotides: 11. The CDR3 loop spans 18 amino acids. Per the germline V gene, CDR1 is SGHRS and CDR2 is YFSETQ. The chain's CDR3 is CASSPPTGGAMGANVLTF. In nucleotides, the CDR3 is TGCGCCAGCAGCCCCCCGACAGGGGGCGCGATGGGGGCCAACGTCCTGACTTTC.

The rearrangement links TRBV3-1 (or the pseudogene TRBV3-2) to TRBJ1-6; D unresolved. The CDR3 runs to 16 residues. CDR1 LGHDT and CDR2 YNNKEL come from the germline V gene (reference sequence). V lost 1 base, J lost 8 bases, and 15 bases lay in between. CDR3 amino acids: CASSQGQTTSYSPLHF. CDR3 DNA sequence: TGTGCCAGCAGCCAAGGGCAGACTACAAGCTATTCACCCCTCCACTTT.

This rearrangement joins TRBV24-1 to TRBJ2-3; 7 bases are a match to TRBD2. The CDR3 has 15 residues. V lost 5 bases to trimming and J lost 1 base; unmatched junction nucleotides: 5. Germline V gene sequence: CDR1 KGHDR, CDR2 SFDVKD. The CDR3 nucleotides are TGTGCCACCAGTGCCCCGGGAGGCCGCACAGATACGCAGTATTTT. Protein product: CATSAPGGRTDTQYF.

The chain uses TRBV5-1 and TRBJ2-3; D is possibly TRBD2 (5 bases). Trimming cost V 6 bases and J 1 base, with 12 bases left between them. CDR3 length equals 14 residues. The germline CDR1 and CDR2 sequences are SGHRS and YFSETQ. DNA for the CDR3: TGCGCCAGCACCCCGGGGAGCGGCACAGATACGCAGTATTTT. Its translation is CASTPGSGTDTQYF.

The chain recombines TRBV6-1 with TRBJ2-3; 9 bases fit TRBD2. The trim removed 3 bases at V and 4 bases at J, leaving 2 bases unmatched. Germline V gives CDR1 MNHNS, CDR2 SASEGT. This CDR3 comprises 14 residues. This CDR3 reads CASSELAGADTQYF. The CDR3 DNA reads TGTGCCAGCAGTGAGTTAGCGGGGGCAGATACGCAGTATTTT.

This chain connects TRBV5-4 to TRBJ2-2; D gene unclear. Germline-derived CDR1 and CDR2 are SGHNT and YYREEE (reference sequence). Trimming removed 1 base at V and 6 bases at J, with 4 bases between. The CDR3 is 12 amino acids. The CDR3 nucleotides are TGTGCCAGCAGCTTGTATCCCGGGGAGCTGTTTTTT. It is translated as CASSLYPGELFF. Supplemented by reference TRBV5-4 and TRBJ2-2, the full variable domain reads ETGVTQSPTHLIKTRGQQVTLRCSSQSGHNTVSWYQQALGQGPQFIFQYYREEENGRGNFPPRFSGLQFPNYSSELNVNALELDDSALYLCASSLYPGELFFGEGSRLTVL.

The chain joins TRBV9 to TRBJ2-2, with a weak D call TRBD2 (5 bases). Germline CDR1 and CDR2: SGDLS and YYNGEE. The germline V and J ends were trimmed by 0 bases and 5 bases, with 14 bases remaining between them. The CDR3 has 16 amino acids. In DNA, the CDR3 is TGTGCCAGCAGCGTAGTGAGCAGAGGAGGTACCGGGGAGCTGTTTTTT. It specifies CASSVVSRGGTGELFF. Supplemented by reference TRBV9 and TRBJ2-2, the full variable domain reads DSGVTQTPKHLITATGQRVTLRCSPRSGDLSVYWYQQSLDQGLQFLIQYYNGEERAKGNILERFSAQQFPDLHSELNLSSLELGDSALYFCASSVVSRGGTGELFFGEGSRLTVL.

The rearrangement joins TRBV7-9 to TRBJ2-7; D gene uncertain. V was clipped by 5 bases and J by 2 bases, with 10 bases between them. The germline V gene encodes CDR1 SEHNR and CDR2 FQNEAQ (reference sequence). The CDR3 is made up of 13 amino acids. The DNA for the CDR3 is TGTGCCAGCAGCCCGACACCCACCTACGAGCAGTACTTC. This sequence encodes CASSPTPTYEQYF.

The V and J genes are TRBV5-1 and TRBJ2-1; D gene unclear. The germline V gene encodes CDR1 SGHRS and CDR2 YFSETQ. V was cut by 0 bases and J by 9 bases, with 13 bases left in between. The CDR3 is 14 amino acids. The CDR3 DNA sequence: TGCGCCAGCAGCTTGGCGGTAGAGGTCAGTGAGCAGTTCTTC. As protein: CASSLAVEVSEQFF.

This chain links TRBV10-3 with TRBJ2-5, with D possibly TRBD2 on 6 matching bases. Trimming removed 0 bases at V and 4 bases at J, with 12 bases between. The CDR3 is made up of 15 amino acids. Germline CDR1 and CDR2: ENHRY and SYGVKD. The CDR3 spells CAISESAGGGETQYF. As DNA, the CDR3 is TGTGCCATCAGTGAGTCAGCCGGGGGAGGAGAGACCCAGTACTTC.

This sequence joins TRBV20-1 and TRBJ2-1; 12 bases are a match to TRBD2. CDR1 and CDR2 from the germline V gene are DFQATT and SNEGSKA (reference sequence). The junction had 6 bases not matched to a gene; V was cut back by 3 bases and J by 6 bases. The CDR3 has 15 amino acids. CDR3: CSASWPSGRVNEQFF. CDR3 coding DNA: TGCAGTGCTAGTTGGCCTAGCGGGAGGGTCAATGAGCAGTTCTTC.

The chain joins TRBV11-2 to TRBJ1-2; the D gene is possibly TRBD1 (5 bases). This CDR3 is built from 12 residues. CDR1 is SGHAT, CDR2 FQNNGV, per germline. Trimming cost V 5 bases and J 7 bases, with 11 bases left between them. CDR3 residues: CASSGQGFGYTF. DNA for the CDR3: TGTGCCAGCAGCGGACAAGGATTTGGCTACACCTTC.

The J gene is TRBJ2-2, the V gene TRBV7-8, with TRBD2 matching over 7 bases. The CDR3 spans 14 residues. V was pared by 3 bases and J by 6 bases, with 4 bases of the junction left unmatched. Looked up from germline, CDR1 is SGHVS and CDR2 is FQNEAQ. The CDR3 bases are TGTGCCAGCAGCTTTGGGGGGGAGGCCGGGGAGCTGTTTTTT. Translated, it gives CASSFGGEAGELFF.

This sequence joins TRBV4-1 and TRBJ2-3; TRBD2 is a possible D gene (6 bases). CDR3 length: 14 amino acids. Trimming pared 3 bases from V and 6 bases from J, leaving 13 bases between. Germline V CDR1 and CDR2: MGHRA, YSYEKL. CDR3 in DNA: TGCGCCAGCAGCCAGGGACTCTCTCGGGATACGCAGTATTTT. This encodes CASSQGLSRDTQYF.